The table lists the clone carrying this T cell receptor beta chain with a few counts. The target antigen is unknown. No fewer than 6 million PBMCs went into each sample. These data originate in a study of blood T cells in healthy people across ages. Regarding the study as a whole: Investigators viewed diversity estimates from one million T cells as underestimates, the study reported. In these data, TCR beta diversity tracked strongly with naive T cell percentage.

With a J-beta primer mix and a sample-barcoded 5' primer, a second PCR ran about 7 to 12 cycles. Tagging of each cDNA molecule was performed by a template-switch adaptor with 12 random nucleotides. TCRdb fed the 5' RACE reads into MiXCR, producing one record per CDR3 protein. Of roughly 790,000 distinct CDR3 sequences in the sample, roughly 45% were seen once. The germline V gene has CDR1 DFQATT and CDR2 SNEGSKA (reference sequence). With 1 base removed from V and 8 bases from J, the gap between germline ends came to 11 bases. This CDR3 comprises 12 residues. J is TRBJ1-2 and V is TRBV20-1; D is possibly TRBD1 (5 bases). The sequence derives from an older woman in good health. Sample: blood. The CDR3: CSARVGAEGYTF. The CDR3 DNA sequence: TGCAGTGCTAGAGTAGGGGCGGAGGGCTACACCTTC.